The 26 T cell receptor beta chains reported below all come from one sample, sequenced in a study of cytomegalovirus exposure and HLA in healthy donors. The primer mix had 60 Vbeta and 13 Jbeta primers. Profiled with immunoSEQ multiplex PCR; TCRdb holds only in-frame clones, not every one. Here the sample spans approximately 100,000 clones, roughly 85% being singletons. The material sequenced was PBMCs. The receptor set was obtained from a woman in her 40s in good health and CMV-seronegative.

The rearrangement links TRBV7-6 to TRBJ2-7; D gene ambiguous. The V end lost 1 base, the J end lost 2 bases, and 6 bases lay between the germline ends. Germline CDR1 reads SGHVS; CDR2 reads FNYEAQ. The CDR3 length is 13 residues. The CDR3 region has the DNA TGTGCCAGCAGCTTAGGTACAACCTACGAGCAGTACTTC. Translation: CASSLGTTYEQYF.

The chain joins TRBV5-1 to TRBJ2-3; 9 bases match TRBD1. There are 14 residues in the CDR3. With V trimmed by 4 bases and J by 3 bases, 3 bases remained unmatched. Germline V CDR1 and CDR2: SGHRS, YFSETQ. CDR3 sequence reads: CASSGTGNTDTQYF. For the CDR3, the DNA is TGCGCCAGCAGCGGGACAGGGAATACAGATACGCAGTATTTT. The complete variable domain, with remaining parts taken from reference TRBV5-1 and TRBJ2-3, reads KAGVTQTPRYLIKTRGQQVTLSCSPISGHRSVSWYQQTPGQGLQFLFEYFSETQRNKGNFPGRFSGRQFSNSRSEMNVSTLELGDSALYLCASSGTGNTDTQYFGPGTRLTVL.

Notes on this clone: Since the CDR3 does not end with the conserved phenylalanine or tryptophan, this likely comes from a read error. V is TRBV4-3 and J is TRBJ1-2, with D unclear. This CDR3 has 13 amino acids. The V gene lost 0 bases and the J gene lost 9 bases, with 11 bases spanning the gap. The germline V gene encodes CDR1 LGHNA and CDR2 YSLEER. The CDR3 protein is CASSQDLENSYTS. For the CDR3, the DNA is TGCGCCAGCAGCCAAGATCTCGAAAATAGCTACACCTCC.

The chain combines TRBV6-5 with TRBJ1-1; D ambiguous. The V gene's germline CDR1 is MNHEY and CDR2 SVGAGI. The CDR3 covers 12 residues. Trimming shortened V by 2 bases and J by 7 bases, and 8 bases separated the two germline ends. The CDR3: CASSYPPGEAFF. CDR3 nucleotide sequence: TGTGCCAGCAGTTACCCTCCCGGTGAAGCTTTCTTT.

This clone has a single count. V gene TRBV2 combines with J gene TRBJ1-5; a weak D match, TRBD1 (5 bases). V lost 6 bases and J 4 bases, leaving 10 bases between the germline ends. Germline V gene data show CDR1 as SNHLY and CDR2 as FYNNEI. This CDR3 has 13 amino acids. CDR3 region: CASRRQNNQPQHF. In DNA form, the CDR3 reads TGTGCCAGCAGGAGACAGAATAATCAGCCCCAGCATTTT.

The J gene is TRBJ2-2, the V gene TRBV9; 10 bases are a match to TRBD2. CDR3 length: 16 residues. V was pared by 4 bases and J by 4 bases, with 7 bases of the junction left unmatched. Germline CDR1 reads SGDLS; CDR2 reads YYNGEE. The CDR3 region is CASSSLAGVATGELFF. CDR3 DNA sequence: TGTGCCAGCAGCTCCCTAGCGGGGGTGGCCACCGGGGAGCTGTTTTTT.

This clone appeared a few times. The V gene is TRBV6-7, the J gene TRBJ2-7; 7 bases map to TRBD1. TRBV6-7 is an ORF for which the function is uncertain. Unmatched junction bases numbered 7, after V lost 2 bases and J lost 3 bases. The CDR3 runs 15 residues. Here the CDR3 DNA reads TGTGCCAGCAGTTACGAAGGGGGCGCCGACTACGAGCAGTACTTC. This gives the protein CASSYEGGADYEQYF.

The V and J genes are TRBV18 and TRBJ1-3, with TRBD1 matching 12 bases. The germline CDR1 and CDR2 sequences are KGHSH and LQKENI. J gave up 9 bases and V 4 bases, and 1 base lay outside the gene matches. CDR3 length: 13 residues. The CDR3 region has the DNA TGTGCCAGCTCACTGGGACAGGGGGCCACCATATATTTT. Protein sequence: CASSLGQGATIYF.

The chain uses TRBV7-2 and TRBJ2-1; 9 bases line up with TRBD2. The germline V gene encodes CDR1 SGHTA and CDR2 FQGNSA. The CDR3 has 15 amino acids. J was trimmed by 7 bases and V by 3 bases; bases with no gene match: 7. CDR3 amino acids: CASSLGASGTNEQFF. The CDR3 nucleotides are TGTGCCAGCAGCTTGGGGGCTAGCGGGACTAATGAGCAGTTCTTC.

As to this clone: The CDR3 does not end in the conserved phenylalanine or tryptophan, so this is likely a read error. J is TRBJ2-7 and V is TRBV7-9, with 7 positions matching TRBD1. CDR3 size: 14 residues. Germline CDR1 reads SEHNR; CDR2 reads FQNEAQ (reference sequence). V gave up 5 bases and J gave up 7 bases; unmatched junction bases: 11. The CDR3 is CASSPGTALREQYL. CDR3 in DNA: TGTGCCAGCAGCCCCGGGACAGCTCTGAGAGAGCAGTACCTC.

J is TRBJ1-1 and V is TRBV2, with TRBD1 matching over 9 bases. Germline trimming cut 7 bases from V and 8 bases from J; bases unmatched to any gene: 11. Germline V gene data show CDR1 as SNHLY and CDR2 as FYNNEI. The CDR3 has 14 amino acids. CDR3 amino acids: CASNHLGTGTEAFF. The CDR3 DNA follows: TGTGCCAGCAACCATCTCGGGACAGGGACCGAAGCTTTCTTT.

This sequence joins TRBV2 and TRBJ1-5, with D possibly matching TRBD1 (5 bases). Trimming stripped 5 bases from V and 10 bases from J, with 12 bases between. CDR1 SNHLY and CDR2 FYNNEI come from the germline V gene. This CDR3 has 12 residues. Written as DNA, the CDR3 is TGTGCCAGCAGTCCCTCAAGGGGTCCCCAGCATTTT. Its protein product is CASSPSRGPQHF.

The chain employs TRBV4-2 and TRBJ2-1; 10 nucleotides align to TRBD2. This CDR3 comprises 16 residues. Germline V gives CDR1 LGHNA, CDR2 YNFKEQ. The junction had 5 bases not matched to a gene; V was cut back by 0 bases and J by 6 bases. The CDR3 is CASSQDTSGMSNEQFF. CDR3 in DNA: TGTGCCAGCAGCCAAGATACTAGCGGGATGAGCAATGAGCAGTTCTTC.

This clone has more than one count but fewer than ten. The CDR3 loop is CASSFRDRGHIQYF. CDR3 bases: TGTGCCAGCAGCTTCCGGGACAGGGGGCACATTCAGTACTTC. J is TRBJ2-4 and V is TRBV11-2; 12 bases agree with TRBD1. The V and J ends lost 3 bases and 8 bases, in that order; junction bases with no gene match: 2. Looked up from germline, CDR1 is SGHAT and CDR2 is FQNNGV. The CDR3 spans 14 residues.

Here the CDR3 reads CASSSLYRRDTGELFF. The CDR3 DNA is TGTGCCAGCAGCTCTTTATACCGGAGGGACACCGGGGAGCTGTTTTTT. The chain combines TRBV7-8 with TRBJ2-2; D perhaps matches TRBD2 (6 bases). From germline, CDR1 is SGHVS and CDR2 FQNEAQ. The CDR3 has 16 amino acids. The V gene lost 4 bases and the J gene lost 3 bases, with 15 bases spanning the gap.

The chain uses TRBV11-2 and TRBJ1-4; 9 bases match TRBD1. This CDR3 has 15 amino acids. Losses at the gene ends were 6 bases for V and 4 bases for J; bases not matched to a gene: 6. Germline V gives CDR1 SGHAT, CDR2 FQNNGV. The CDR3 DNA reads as TGTGCCAGCAGAAAAGAGACAGGGGGTAATGAAAAACTGTTTTTT. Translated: CASRKETGGNEKLFF.

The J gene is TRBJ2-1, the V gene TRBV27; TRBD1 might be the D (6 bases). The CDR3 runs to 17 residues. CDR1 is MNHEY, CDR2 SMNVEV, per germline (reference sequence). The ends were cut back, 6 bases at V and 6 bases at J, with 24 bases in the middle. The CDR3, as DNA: TGTGCCAGCAGCACCTCCCTGGTAACCGGACAGCTCAATGAGCAGTTCTTC. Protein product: CASSTSLVTGQLNEQFF.

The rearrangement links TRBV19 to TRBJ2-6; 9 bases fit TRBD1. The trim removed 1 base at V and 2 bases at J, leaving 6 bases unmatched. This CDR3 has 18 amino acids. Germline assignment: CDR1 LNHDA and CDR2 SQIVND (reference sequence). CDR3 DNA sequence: TGTGCCAGTAGTATAGCAGGACAGGGGAGGACTGGGGCCAACGTCCTGACTTTC. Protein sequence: CASSIAGQGRTGANVLTF.

CDR3 sequence (DNA): TGTGCCAGCAGTTCAGGGCCCGACTACGAGCAGTACTTC. Its protein is CASSSGPDYEQYF. The rearrangement joins TRBV6-5 to TRBJ2-7; possibly TRBD1 for D (5 bases). The CDR3 length is 13 residues. V dropped 4 bases and J dropped 3 bases, with 10 bases sitting between them. Germline loops: CDR1 MNHEY, CDR2 SVGAGI.

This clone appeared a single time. The CDR3 DNA sequence: TGTGCCAGCAGCGTACTAGCGGTCTCCTACGAGCAGTACTTC. Residues: CASSVLAVSYEQYF. V usage is TRBV5-4 and J usage is TRBJ2-7, with 8 nucleotides matching TRBD2. This CDR3 comprises 14 residues. V gave up 4 bases and J gave up 0 bases; unmatched junction bases: 3. CDR1 is SGHNT and CDR2 is YYREEE in the germline V gene (reference sequence). The entire variable domain, with the rest obtained from reference TRBV5-4 and TRBJ2-7, is as follows: ETGVTQSPTHLIKTRGQQVTLRCSSQSGHNTVSWYQQALGQGPQFIFQYYREEENGRGNFPPRFSGLQFPNYSSELNVNALELDDSALYLCASSVLAVSYEQYFGPGTRLTVT.

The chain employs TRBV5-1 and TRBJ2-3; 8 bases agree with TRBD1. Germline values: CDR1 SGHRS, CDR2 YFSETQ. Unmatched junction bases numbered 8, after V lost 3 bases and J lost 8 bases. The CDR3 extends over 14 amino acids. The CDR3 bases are TGCGCCAGCAGCTCCGGTCCAGGGGGCGTTACGCAGTATTTT. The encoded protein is CASSSGPGGVTQYF.

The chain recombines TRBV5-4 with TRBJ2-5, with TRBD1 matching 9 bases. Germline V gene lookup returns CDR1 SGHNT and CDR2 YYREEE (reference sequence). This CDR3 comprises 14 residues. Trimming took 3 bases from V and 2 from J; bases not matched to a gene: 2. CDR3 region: CASSWDRVQETQYF. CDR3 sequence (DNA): TGTGCCAGCAGCTGGGACAGGGTTCAAGAGACCCAGTACTTC.

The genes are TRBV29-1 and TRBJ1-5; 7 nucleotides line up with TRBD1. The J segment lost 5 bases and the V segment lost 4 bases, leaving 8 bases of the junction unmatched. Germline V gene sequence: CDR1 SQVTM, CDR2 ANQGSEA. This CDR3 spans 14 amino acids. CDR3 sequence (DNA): TGCAGCGTTGTTATAGGGGGCGAGCATCAGCCCCAGCATTTT. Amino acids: CSVVIGGEHQPQHF.

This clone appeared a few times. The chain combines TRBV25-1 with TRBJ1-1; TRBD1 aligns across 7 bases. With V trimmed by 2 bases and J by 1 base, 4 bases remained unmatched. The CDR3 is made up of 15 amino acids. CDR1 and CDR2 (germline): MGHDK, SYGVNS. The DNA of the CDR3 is TGTGCCAGCAGTGAACTACAGGGGTGGAACACTGAAGCTTTCTTT. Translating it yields CASSELQGWNTEAFF.

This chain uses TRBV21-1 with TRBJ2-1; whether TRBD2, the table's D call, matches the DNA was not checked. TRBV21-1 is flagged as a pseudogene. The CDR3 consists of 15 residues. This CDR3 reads CASSNYERPYNEQFF. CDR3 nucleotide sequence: TGTGCCAGCAGCAACTACGAGCGGCCTTACAATGAGCAGTTCTTC.

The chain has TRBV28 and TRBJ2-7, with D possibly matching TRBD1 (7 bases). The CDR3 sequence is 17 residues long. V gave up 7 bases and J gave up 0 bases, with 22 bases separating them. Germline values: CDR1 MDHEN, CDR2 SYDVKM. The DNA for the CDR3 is TGTGCCAGCAACCCCATCCAGGGGGTAGCGGACTCCTACGAGCAGTACTTC. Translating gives CASNPIQGVADSYEQYF.